The clone carrying this TCR beta chain has just one count. The germline V gene encodes CDR1 MRHNA and CDR2 SNTAGT. This CDR3 contains 17 residues. The junction had 7 bases not matched to a gene; V was cut back by 4 bases and J by 0 bases. As handled by the study authors: Cell counts per sample came from amplifying reference gene primers. Sequenced by immunoSEQ multiplex PCR; TCRdb stores in-frame clones only, minus some. V, J and clone size are taken as reported in that table, and D and trimming were inferred from the DNA itself. The table records some 31,000 clones, about nine tenths of them present only once. This sample is part of a study of blood T cell repertoires in COVID-19.

The source material was peripheral blood. The chain recombines TRBV6-4 with TRBJ2-3; 10 nucleotides align to TRBD2. This receptor was obtained from a human donor with active COVID-19. The donor label of this sample is uncertain. The CDR3 DNA follows: TGTGCCAGCAGTGCTAGCGGGGGATCAACTAGCACAGATACGCAGTATTTT. Its protein product is CASSASGGSTSTDTQYF.